A selection of T cell receptor beta chains follows, all from one sample in a study of post-analysis software for immune sequencing data. Each CDR3 protein gets one entry after TCRdb re-called the PCR reads with MiXCR. The sample has under 650,000 distinct CDR3 sequences, 40% to 50% seen once. Sequencing was done on a sample of blood. These receptor sequences come from a girl between 5 and 17 years old with multiple sclerosis. The CDR3 runs from the conserved cysteine through the conserved F or W. D genes are given only for firm matches. Size tells how often a clone was seen (once, few, many) or the class of an expanded clone, and some rows leave it out.

.,few,TRBJ2-5,TRBV20-1,CSAIASGEADEQYF,TGCAGTGCTATCGCCTCCGGGGAAGCAGATGAGCAGTACTTC
.,.,TRBJ1-5,TRBV5-1,CASSLDPDQPQHF,TGCGCCAGCAGCTTGGACCCCGATCAGCCCCAGCATTTT
.,once,TRBJ1-4,TRBV12-3/TRBV12-4,CASSPMGPNEKRFF,TGTGCCAGCAGTCCTATGGGCCCAAATGAAAAACGGTTTTTT
TRBD2,many,TRBJ2-3,TRBV4-1,CASSRGGSLSTDTQYF,TGCGCCAGCAGCCGGGGCGGGAGTCTGAGTACAGATACGCAGTATTTT
TRBD2,.,TRBJ2-1,TRBV3-1,CASSKGRGRYYNEQFF,TGTGCCAGCAGCAAAGGCCGCGGGAGATACTACAATGAGCAGTTCTTC
TRBD1,.,TRBJ2-7,TRBV3-1,CASSQGQGVDEQYF,TGTGCCAGCAGCCAGGGACAGGGGGTGGACGAGCAGTACTTC
.,.,TRBJ2-7,TRBV12-3/TRBV12-4,CASSLSGSLPHEQYF,TGTGCCAGCAGTTTATCGGGCAGTCTGCCCCACGAGCAGTACTTC
TRBD1,.,TRBJ2-6,TRBV25-1,CASSNYPGTALSGANVLTF,TGTGCCAGCAGCAATTACCCTGGGACAGCCCTCTCTGGGGCCAACGTCCTGACTTTC
.,.,TRBJ2-1,TRBV12-3/TRBV12-4,CASSFVAEQFF,TGTGCCAGCAGTTTTGTAGCGGAGCAGTTCTTC
.,.,TRBJ2-6,TRBV11-2,CASSLVLKSSGANVLTF,TGTGCCAGCAGCTTAGTCCTCAAAAGCTCTGGGGCCAACGTCCTGACTTTC
.,few,TRBJ2-3,TRBV27,CASSFLSADTQYF,TGTGCCAGCAGTTTCCTTTCCGCAGATACGCAGTATTTT
.,.,TRBJ2-1,TRBV12-3/TRBV12-4,CASSGRLGVSSYNEQFF,TGTGCCAGCAGTGGCAGACTGGGTGTAAGCTCCTACAATGAGCAGTTCTTC
TRBD1,.,TRBJ1-5,TRBV5-1,CASSLAGTGNQPQHF,TGCGCCAGCAGCTTGGCCGGGACAGGGAATCAGCCCCAGCATTTT
.,.,TRBJ1-1,TRBV7-8,CASSLAEAGTEAFF,TGTGCCAGCAGCTTAGCGGAGGCGGGGACTGAAGCTTTCTTT
.,few,TRBJ1-6,TRBV7-2,CASSTSDRHYNSPLHF,TGTGCCAGCAGCACGAGCGACAGGCACTATAATTCACCCCTCCACTTT
.,.,TRBJ2-4,TRBV12-3/TRBV12-4,CASSFGGTDIQYF,TGTGCCAGCAGTTTTGGGGGTACTGACATTCAGTACTTC
TRBD1,.,TRBJ1-1,TRBV6-5,CASRKTGTGNTEAFF,TGTGCCAGCAGAAAGACCGGGACAGGGAACACTGAAGCTTTCTTT
TRBD2,.,TRBJ2-3,TRBV12-3/TRBV12-4,CATSPQTSGPDTQYF,TGTGCCACTTCTCCGCAGACTAGCGGGCCGGATACGCAGTATTTT
TRBD1,.,TRBJ1-1,TRBV27,CASTPDRRAFF,TGTGCCAGCACCCCGGACAGGAGGGCTTTCTTT
.,few,TRBJ1-5,TRBV12-3/TRBV12-4,CASNLQGPQPQHF,TGTGCCAGCAACCTACAGGGCCCTCAGCCCCAGCATTTT
.,.,TRBJ2-5,TRBV15,CATSRGEETQYF,TGTGCCACCAGCAGAGGAGAAGAGACCCAGTACTTC
TRBD2,few,TRBJ2-7,TRBV7-8,CASSFGLVPYEQYF,TGTGCCAGCAGCTTCGGACTAGTACCCTACGAGCAGTACTTC
TRBD1,.,TRBJ2-4,TRBV11-2,CASSLSRGTGNNIQYF,TGTGCCAGCAGCTTAAGTCGTGGGACAGGGAATAACATTCAGTACTTC
.,.,TRBJ2-7,TRBV4-1,CASSPIYRAISYEQYF,TGCGCCAGCAGCCCCATCTACAGGGCTATCTCCTACGAGCAGTACTTC
.,.,TRBJ2-7,TRBV7-2,CASSSPGAAYEQYF,TGTGCCAGCAGCTCCCCGGGGGCCGCCTACGAGCAGTACTTC
.,.,TRBJ2-7,TRBV12-3/TRBV12-4,CASRSSSAMSIYEQYF,TGTGCCAGCAGGTCCTCTAGCGCTATGTCTATCTACGAGCAGTACTTC
TRBD2,few,TRBJ2-3,TRBV20-1,CSAAFLAGSTDTQYF,TGCAGTGCTGCCTTTCTAGCGGGAAGCACAGATACGCAGTATTTT
TRBD1,once,TRBJ1-2,TRBV5-1,CASSPNRGAYGYTF,TGCGCCAGCAGCCCAAACAGGGGGGCCTATGGCTACACCTTC
.,few,TRBJ2-3,TRBV3-1,CASSQEGFGTSKSTDTQYF,TGCGCCAGCAGCCAAGAAGGTTTCGGGACTTCGAAAAGCACAGATACGCAGTATTTT
.,.,TRBJ1-1,TRBV5-1,CASSSPAKSSEAFF,TGCGCCAGCAGCTCGCCGGCCAAGTCCTCCGAAGCTTTCTTT
TRBD1,.,TRBJ1-6,TRBV6-5,CASSMIPGQGASPLHF,TGTGCCAGTTCAATGATTCCGGGACAGGGGGCTTCACCCCTCCACTTT
.,.,TRBJ2-7,TRBV10-3,CAISEDRLTYEQYF,TGTGCCATCAGTGAAGACAGGCTTACCTACGAGCAGTACTTC
.,.,TRBJ1-2,TRBV20-1,CSARDSGTVNYGYTF,TGCAGTGCTAGAGATTCCGGGACGGTCAACTATGGCTACACCTTC
TRBD2,once,TRBJ2-1,TRBV5-1,CASRLAGGPGYNEQFF,TGCGCCAGCAGGCTAGCGGGAGGGCCAGGGTACAATGAGCAGTTCTTC
TRBD1,few,TRBJ2-7,TRBV7-6,CASSRGQGSRYEQYF,TGTGCCAGCAGCCGAGGACAGGGAAGTCGCTACGAGCAGTACTTC
TRBD1,few,TRBJ2-1,TRBV6-6,CASSYSGTGQFF,TGTGCCAGCAGTTACTCGGGGACAGGTCAGTTCTTC
.,.,TRBJ2-6,TRBV7-2,CASSLAWGSSGANVLTF,TGTGCCAGCAGCTTAGCGTGGGGAAGCTCTGGGGCCAACGTCCTGACTTTC
.,.,TRBJ2-7,TRBV20-1,CSARNGGGANFREQYF,TGCAGTGCTAGAAATGGAGGGGGCGCAAACTTCCGCGAGCAGTACTTC
.,once,TRBJ2-7,TRBV6-1,CASSEGVPLTYEQYF,TGTGCCAGCAGTGAAGGCGTCCCATTAACCTACGAGCAGTACTTC
.,.,TRBJ2-5,TRBV10-3,CAISESAGLQETQYF,TGTGCCATCAGTGAGTCTGCTGGTCTTCAAGAGACCCAGTACTTC
.,.,TRBJ1-5,TRBV7-2,CASSLGTREPQHF,TGTGCCAGCAGCTTAGGTACCAGGGAACCCCAGCATTTT
.,.,TRBJ1-2,TRBV6-5,CATGGQPYPTTF,TGTGCCACTGGGGGCCAGCCCTATCCTACCACCTTC
.,.,TRBJ2-1,TRBV3-1,CASSQEARLPEQFF,TGTGCCAGCAGCCAAGAAGCCCGTCTGCCTGAGCAGTTCTTC
TRBD1,.,TRBJ1-1,TRBV7-9,CASSLDSQGQTNTEAFF,TGTGCCAGCAGCTTAGATTCACAGGGGCAGACGAACACTGAAGCTTTCTTT
TRBD2,.,TRBJ2-1,TRBV12-3/TRBV12-4,CASSKGLAGVGEQFF,TGTGCCAGCAGTAAGGGACTAGCGGGAGTGGGCGAGCAGTTCTTC
.,many,TRBJ2-1,TRBV29-1,CSAKDGYNEQFF,TGCAGCGCTAAGGACGGCTACAATGAGCAGTTCTTC
TRBD2,.,TRBJ2-1,TRBV11-2,CASSLVGPGGGSYNEQFF,TGTGCCAGCAGCTTAGTTGGTCCGGGAGGGGGCTCCTACAATGAGCAGTTCTTC
.,few,TRBJ2-7,TRBV18,CVSSPGDHEQYF,TGTGTCAGCTCACCAGGGGACCACGAGCAGTACTTC